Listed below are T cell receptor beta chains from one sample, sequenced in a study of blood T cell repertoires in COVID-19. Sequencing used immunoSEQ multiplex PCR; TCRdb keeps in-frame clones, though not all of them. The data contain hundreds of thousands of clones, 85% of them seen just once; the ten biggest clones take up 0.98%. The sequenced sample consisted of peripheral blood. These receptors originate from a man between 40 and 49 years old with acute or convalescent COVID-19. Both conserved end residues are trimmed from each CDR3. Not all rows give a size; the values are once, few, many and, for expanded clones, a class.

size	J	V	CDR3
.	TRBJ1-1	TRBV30	AWSVLSSTVAF
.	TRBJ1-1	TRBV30	ACPRRGRTIEAF
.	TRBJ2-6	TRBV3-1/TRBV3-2	ASSFTGSSGANVLT
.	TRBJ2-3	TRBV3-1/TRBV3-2	ASSRASGPTSTDTQY
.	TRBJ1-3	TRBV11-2	ASSSGGSGNTIY
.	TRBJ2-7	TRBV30	AWSPWTASAHEQY
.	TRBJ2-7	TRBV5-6	ASSLISGRHEQY
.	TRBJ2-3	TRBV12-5	ASGRDFDTDTQY
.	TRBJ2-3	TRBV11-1	ASSTGHSDTQY
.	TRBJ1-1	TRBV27	ASRVRRGTYSEAF
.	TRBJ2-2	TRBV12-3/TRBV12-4	ASSPTYTGELF
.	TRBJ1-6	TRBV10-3	AISHRQGHLILYNSPLH
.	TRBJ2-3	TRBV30	AWSVGPGSEDTQY
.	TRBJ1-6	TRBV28	ASSLRAGVNSPLH
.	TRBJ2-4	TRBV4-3	ASSQEVLGGLRGIQY
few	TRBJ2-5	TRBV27	ASSFNGQGTQY
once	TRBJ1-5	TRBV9	ASSDTGDQPQH
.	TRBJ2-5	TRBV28	ASSFWTEQETQY
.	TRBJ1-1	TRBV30	AWGDRGDTEAF
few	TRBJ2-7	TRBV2	ASSRQWNYEQY
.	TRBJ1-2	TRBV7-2	ASSLDITYGYT
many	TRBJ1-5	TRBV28	ASSPPPRVRSNQPQH
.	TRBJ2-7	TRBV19	ASLDRVDLYEQY
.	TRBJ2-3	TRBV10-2	ASSEWSGASTDTQY
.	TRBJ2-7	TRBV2	ASSDRVRDEQY
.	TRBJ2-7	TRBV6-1	ASSEGGTLEQY
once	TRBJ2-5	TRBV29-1	SVKRGETQY
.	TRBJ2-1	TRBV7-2	ASSLGQGGYNEQF
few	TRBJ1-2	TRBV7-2	ASSLGSGGYT
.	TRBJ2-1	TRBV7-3	ASSFSGGPRNEQF
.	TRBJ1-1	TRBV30	AWTGGTVEAF
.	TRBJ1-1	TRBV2	ASMDRLNTEAF
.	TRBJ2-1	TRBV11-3	ASSSQGLPFSYNEQF
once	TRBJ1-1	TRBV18	ASSQQTETEAF
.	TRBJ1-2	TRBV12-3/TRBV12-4	ASSVFGTGLYT
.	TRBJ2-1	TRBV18	ASSPQRSRPSEQF
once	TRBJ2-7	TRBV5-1	ASSLGGQISFYEQY
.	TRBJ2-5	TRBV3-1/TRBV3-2	ASSLSRAGGETQY
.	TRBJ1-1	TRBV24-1	ATSGPYTEAF
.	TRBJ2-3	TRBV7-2	ASSFAGTGSTDTQY
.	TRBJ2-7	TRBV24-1	ATSDSGTSNSYEQY
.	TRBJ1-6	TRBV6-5	ASKWTGTNSPLH
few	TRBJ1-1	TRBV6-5	ASSYGGLGPNTEAF
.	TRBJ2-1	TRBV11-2	ASSLFSLAGRNEQF
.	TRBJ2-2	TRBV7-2	ASSRTSGGAGELF
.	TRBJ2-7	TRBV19	ASSIVGGVGNEQY
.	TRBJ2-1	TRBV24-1	ATGLRDNEQF
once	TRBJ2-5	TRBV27	ASSFRSAGVPVETQY
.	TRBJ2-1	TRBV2	ASNTIGLGEDEQF
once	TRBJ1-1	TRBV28	ASSPNHQGPAEAF
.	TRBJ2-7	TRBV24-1	ATSGTGSDEQY
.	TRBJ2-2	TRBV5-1	ATRVRDSGELF
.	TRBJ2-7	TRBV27	ASSSGLAGAYTYEQY